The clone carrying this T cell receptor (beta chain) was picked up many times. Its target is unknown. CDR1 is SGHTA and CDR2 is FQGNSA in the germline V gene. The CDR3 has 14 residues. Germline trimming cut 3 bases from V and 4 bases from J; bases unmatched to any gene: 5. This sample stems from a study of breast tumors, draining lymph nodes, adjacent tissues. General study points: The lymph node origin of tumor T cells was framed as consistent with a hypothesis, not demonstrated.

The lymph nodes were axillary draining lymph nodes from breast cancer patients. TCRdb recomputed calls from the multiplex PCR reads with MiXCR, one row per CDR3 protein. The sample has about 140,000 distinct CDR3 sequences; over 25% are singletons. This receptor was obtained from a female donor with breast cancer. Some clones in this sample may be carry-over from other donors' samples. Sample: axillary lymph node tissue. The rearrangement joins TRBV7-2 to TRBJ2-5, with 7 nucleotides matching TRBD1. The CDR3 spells CASSFDRVTETQYF. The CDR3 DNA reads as TGTGCCAGCAGCTTCGACAGGGTTACAGAGACCCAGTACTTC. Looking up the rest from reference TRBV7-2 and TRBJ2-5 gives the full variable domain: GAGVSQSPSNKVTEKGKDVELRCDPISGHTALYWYRQSLGQGLEFLIYFQGNSAPDKSGLPSDRFSAERTGGSVSTLTIQRTQQEDSAVYLCASSFDRVTETQYFGPGTRLLVL.